This TCR beta chain was captured in a study of CD8+ T cells in alopecia areata. The study's findings and limits: When scalp samples are sequenced, resident alphabeta T cells of normal skin are also captured.

After isolation, RNA underwent reverse transcription to generate cDNA as the sequencing template. Data came from immunoSEQ multiplex PCR; TCRdb stores just in-frame clones and leaves some out. The sample carries roughly 60,000 clones, 44% recorded once. CDR1 LNHDA and CDR2 SQIVND come from the germline V gene (reference sequence). Trimming removed 5 bases at V and 3 bases at J, with 11 bases between. The CDR3 extends over 14 amino acids. Collection of lesional scalp punch biopsies and peripheral blood was performed in alopecia areata patients. Turning to this clone: Its antigen remains unknown.

The sample was NKG2D-low CD8+ T cells sorted from blood. The receptor was isolated from a human donor with alopecia areata. This rearrangement joins TRBV19 to TRBJ2-1, with D possibly TRBD2 on 5 matching bases. CDR3 nucleotides: TGTGCCAGTAGTTTCGGGGATCTCTACAATGAGCAGTTCTTC. Translation gives CASSFGDLYNEQFF.